The 27 T cell receptor beta chains below were found in one sample sequenced in a study of blood T cells in healthy people across ages (dated by TCRdb to between 2014 and 2017). The library was prepared using 5' RACE. TCRdb lists the instrument as Illumina HiSeq 2500. A second PCR of about 6 to 12 cycles was performed with a sample-barcoded 5' primer and a J-beta primer mix. Through fastp at Q25 and MiXCR, TCRdb rebuilt clones from the public reads, retaining in-frame beta chains. Each entry merges the rows of one CDR3 protein and shows their most common DNA and genes. The sample contains about 640,000 distinct CDR3 sequences, roughly 58% of them found a single time. The ten largest clones represent approximately 37% of the sample. Sequencing was done on a sample of blood. Receptor source: a man in his 60s in good health.

This clonotype was seen a few times. V is TRBV20-1 and J is TRBJ2-1; 13 bases fit TRBD2. The V gene end was trimmed by 1 base and the J gene end by 8 bases; junction bases not matched to a gene: 8. Germline V CDR1 and CDR2: DFQATT, SNEGSKA (reference sequence). This CDR3 spans 16 amino acids. CDR3 DNA: TGCAGTGCTAGAGGGACTAGCGGGGGCCTGACAGATGAGCAGTTCTTC. It is translated as CSARGTSGGLTDEQFF.

The chain combines TRBV29-1 with TRBJ1-5, with 10 bases lining up with TRBD1. Trimming at V came to 6 bases and at J to 6 bases, leaving 5 bases not matched to a gene. This CDR3 is built from 13 residues. Looked up from germline, CDR1 is SQVTM and CDR2 is ANQGSEA. The CDR3 region is CSVRDRGGQPQHF. CDR3 nucleotides: TGCAGCGTCCGGGACAGGGGCGGTCAGCCCCAGCATTTT.

V is TRBV27 and J is TRBJ1-2; D may be TRBD1 (6 bases). Trimming removed 4 bases at V and 4 bases at J, with 13 bases between. The CDR3 extends over 14 amino acids. Germline assignment: CDR1 MNHEY and CDR2 SMNVEV (reference sequence). CDR3 protein: CASSSAGAIYGYTF. The CDR3 nucleotides are TGTGCCAGCAGTTCCGCGGGGGCGATCTATGGCTACACCTTC.

This clonotype has a handful of counts. The gene calls are TRBV7-8 and TRBJ1-2, with a tentative D call TRBD1 (5 bases). The CDR3 extends over 15 amino acids. V lost 1 base and J 4 bases, leaving 13 bases between the germline ends. Germline V CDR1 and CDR2: SGHVS, FQNEAQ. In DNA form, the CDR3 reads TGTGCCAGCAGCTTAGAGGGGAGAATCGGCTATGGCTACACCTTC. Its protein product is CASSLEGRIGYGYTF.

The chain couples TRBV24-1 to TRBJ2-3; 9 bases line up with TRBD2. This CDR3 is 16 amino acids long. Trimming removed 0 bases from V and 4 bases from J; junction bases left unmatched: 4. Germline V gene sequence: CDR1 KGHDR, CDR2 SFDVKD. DNA for the CDR3: TGTGCCACCAGTGATTTGTATCGCGGGGGGGCAGATACGCAGTATTTT. Its translation: CATSDLYRGGADTQYF.

Of note for this clonotype: One end of the junction does not line up with germline, which may come from a read error. The gene calls are TRBV5-1 and TRBJ2-6, with 7 bases lining up with TRBD1. The CDR3 runs to 15 residues. Germline V gene data show CDR1 as SGHRS and CDR2 as YFSETQ. The CDR3: CAGSWDRSGANVLTF. In DNA, the CDR3 is TGCGCCGGCAGCTGGGACAGATCTGGGGCCAACGTCCTGACTTTC.

The V and J genes are TRBV19 and TRBJ2-6; 9 bases are shared with TRBD1. Trimming took 5 bases from V and 2 from J; bases not matched to a gene: 4. The CDR3 extends over 16 amino acids. Per the germline V gene, CDR1 is LNHDA and CDR2 is SQIVND (reference sequence). The CDR3 nucleotides read TGTGCCAGTAGTGGGACAGGGATCACTGGGGCCAACGTCCTGACTTTC. Translating it yields CASSGTGITGANVLTF.

The chain recombines TRBV6-8 with TRBJ1-2; possible D gene TRBD1, 6 bases. Germline V gene data show CDR1 as MNHGY and CDR2 as SAAAGT. Deletions cut 8 bases from V and 6 bases from J, with 16 bases between. This CDR3 is 13 amino acids long. The CDR3 loop reads CASRNRVPNGYTF. CDR3 bases: TGTGCCAGCCGAAACAGGGTTCCAAATGGCTACACCTTC.

This clonotype was seen only a few times. The rearrangement joins TRBV20-1 to TRBJ2-4, with 13 bases fitting TRBD2. Germline V gene data show CDR1 as DFQATT and CDR2 as SNEGSKA (reference sequence). The CDR3 is 18 residues long. The V segment lost 2 bases and the J segment 0 bases; nucleotides outside the gene matches: 7. CDR3 sequence: CSARHLLAGGLAKNIQYF. DNA of the CDR3: TGCAGTGCTAGACATCTACTAGCGGGGGGGCTAGCCAAAAACATTCAGTACTTC.

A few counts support this clonotype. CDR3 nucleotides: TGTGCCAGCAGCTTAGCATCCGGCCAGAGCTCCTACAATGAGCAGTTCTTC. Translating it yields CASSLASGQSSYNEQFF. The rearrangement uses TRBV7-2 and TRBJ2-1, with no clear D. The CDR3 has 17 amino acids. CDR1 and CDR2 (germline): SGHTA, FQGNSA. V was pared by 0 bases and J by 0 bases, with 12 bases between.

V gene TRBV4-1 combines with J gene TRBJ2-1; 8 bases are a match to TRBD1. Germline V lookup: CDR1 MGHRA, CDR2 YSYEKL. This CDR3 is 17 amino acids long. With V trimmed by 4 bases and J by 1 base, 9 bases remained unmatched. CDR3 in amino acids: CASSPKLTGESYNEQFF. The CDR3 nucleotides read TGCGCCAGCAGCCCCAAATTGACAGGGGAATCCTACAATGAGCAGTTCTTC.

V and J are TRBV10-3 and TRBJ1-2, with TRBD1 matching 7 bases. The CDR3 length is 13 residues. Trimming took 5 bases from V and 6 from J; bases not matched to a gene: 6. Germline CDR1 reads ENHRY; CDR2 reads SYGVKD. CDR3 sequence reads: CAISTSTGNGYTF. CDR3 DNA: TGTGCCATCAGTACCTCGACAGGGAATGGCTACACCTTC.

This clonotype was counted a few times. CDR3 nucleotide sequence: TGTGCCAGCAGAACTACACAGGGGGTAAGATCCTACAATGAGCAGTACTTC. Translating gives CASRTTQGVRSYNEQYF. The V and J genes are TRBV28 and TRBJ2-1; 8 nucleotides align to TRBD1. The J call may be incorrect, as the DNA end agrees better with TRBJ2-7. There are 17 residues in the CDR3. Germline values: CDR1 MDHEN, CDR2 SYDVKM.

The chain uses TRBV20-1 and TRBJ2-1, with a weak D call TRBD1 (5 bases). CDR1 and CDR2 from the germline V gene are DFQATT and SNEGSKA (reference sequence). The ends were cut back, 2 bases at V and 4 bases at J, with 12 bases in the middle. This CDR3 comprises 14 residues. The CDR3 region is CSARLGLPYNEQFF. The DNA for the CDR3 is TGCAGTGCTAGACTGGGGCTACCGTACAATGAGCAGTTCTTC.

The gene calls are TRBV5-5 and TRBJ1-1, with D perhaps TRBD1 (5 bases). Between the trimmed V and J ends, which lost 7 bases and 6 bases, there was a span of 16 bases. The CDR3 runs 13 residues. Germline assignment: CDR1 SGHKS and CDR2 YYEKEE (reference sequence). CDR3 protein: CASAEGAVPEAFF. The CDR3, as DNA: TGTGCCAGCGCCGAAGGGGCGGTGCCTGAAGCTTTCTTT.

This clonotype was observed a handful of times. The chain is built from TRBV7-2 and TRBJ2-1; possible D gene TRBD1, 5 bases. The V end was cut by 6 bases, the J end by 4 bases, with 22 bases between. The V gene's germline CDR1 is SGHTA and CDR2 FQGNSA. CDR3 length equals 17 residues. CDR3 in DNA: TGTGCCAGCAGGTTTAGGGGCTCGCATTTACTTTACAATGAGCAGTTCTTC. Translated, it gives CASRFRGSHLLYNEQFF. Full variable domain (outside the CDR3, taken from reference TRBV7-2 and TRBJ2-1): GAGVSQSPSNKVTEKGKDVELRCDPISGHTALYWYRQSLGQGLEFLIYFQGNSAPDKSGLPSDRFSAERTGGSVSTLTIQRTQQEDSAVYLCASRFRGSHLLYNEQFFGPGTRLTVL.

The chain combines TRBV7-2 with TRBJ1-1; possible D gene TRBD1, 5 bases. Trimming stripped 0 bases from V and 0 bases from J, with 11 bases between. The CDR3 loop spans 16 amino acids. Germline-derived CDR1 and CDR2 are SGHTA and FQGNSA. CDR3 nucleotide sequence: TGTGCCAGCAGCTTAGCAGGGGCGGGGGTGAACACTGAAGCTTTCTTT. Protein sequence: CASSLAGAGVNTEAFF. Full variable domain (outside the CDR3, taken from reference TRBV7-2 and TRBJ1-1): GAGVSQSPSNKVTEKGKDVELRCDPISGHTALYWYRQSLGQGLEFLIYFQGNSAPDKSGLPSDRFSAERTGGSVSTLTIQRTQQEDSAVYLCASSLAGAGVNTEAFFGQGTRLTVV.

The V call is TRBV7-2, the J call TRBJ1-2; a possible D gene is TRBD1 (5 bases). This CDR3 is 15 amino acids long. Trimming pared 5 bases from V and 7 bases from J, leaving 20 bases between. Germline CDR1 reads SGHTA; CDR2 reads FQGNSA. This CDR3 is CASSASGQGGFGYTF. Written as DNA, the CDR3 is TGTGCCAGCAGCGCGAGCGGCCAGGGTGGATTTGGCTACACCTTC.

J is TRBJ2-1 and V is TRBV15, with D perhaps TRBD2 (7 bases). Trimming shortened V by 1 base and J by 10 bases, and 11 bases separated the two germline ends. The CDR3 has 13 residues. Germline CDR1 LNHNV, CDR2 YYDKDF (reference sequence). The CDR3 DNA reads as TGTGCCACCAGCAGAGTGGGGGGGCGAGAGCAGTTCTTC. This translates into CATSRVGGREQFF.

This clonotype was picked up a small number of times. Just one base apart from a much larger clone, this may be a read error. The chain carries TRBV12-3 or TRBV12-4 and TRBJ2-7, with D possibly being TRBD1 or TRBD2 (5 bases each). The DNA end lines up better with TRBJ2-5; the J call may be wrong. The CDR3 sequence is 12 residues long. This chain's CDR3 is CASNLGTETQYF. CDR3 DNA sequence: TGTGCCAGCAATTTGGGGACGGAGACCCAGTACTTC.

The chain combines TRBV5-1 with TRBJ2-5; TRBD2 agrees at 11 bases. V lost 3 bases, J lost 4 bases, and 2 bases stayed unmatched. Germline V gives CDR1 SGHRS, CDR2 YFSETQ. This CDR3 is 14 amino acids long. DNA for the CDR3: TGCGCCAGCAGCTCGACTAGCGGGACAGAGACCCAGTACTTC. Its protein product is CASSSTSGTETQYF.

The chain recombines TRBV29-1 with TRBJ2-1; 11 positions match TRBD1. This CDR3 is built from 13 residues. V dropped 5 bases and J dropped 8; count of bases not matched to a gene: 5. Per the germline V gene, CDR1 is SQVTM and CDR2 is ANQGSEA. The chain's CDR3 is CSVPGQGGYEQFF. The CDR3 region has the DNA TGCAGCGTTCCGGGACAGGGGGGATATGAGCAGTTCTTC.

This clonotype was counted only a few times. The chain joins TRBV20-1 to TRBJ2-5; TRBD2 aligns across 13 bases. Looked up from germline, CDR1 is DFQATT and CDR2 is SNEGSKA (reference sequence). This CDR3 spans 14 amino acids. Unmatched junction bases numbered 6, after V lost 7 bases and J lost 4 bases. In DNA form, the CDR3 reads TGCAGTGGCCGGACTAGCGGGGGTCGAGAGACCCAGTACTTC. Translation: CSGRTSGGRETQYF.

This chain connects TRBV9 to TRBJ2-5; 10 bases are a match to TRBD1. The J call may be mistaken, given a closer DNA end match to TRBJ2-7. This CDR3 contains 16 residues. Per the germline V gene, CDR1 is SGDLS and CDR2 is YYNGEE. The CDR3 loop reads CASSVLGTGVISEQYF. The CDR3 DNA is TGTGCCAGCAGCGTACTGGGGACAGGGGTTATCTCCGAGCAGTACTTC.

The chain uses TRBV12-3 or TRBV12-4 and TRBJ1-4; D gene ambiguous. The V and J ends lost 3 bases and 0 bases respectively, with 11 bases between them. This CDR3 is built from 16 residues. The CDR3: CASSFAPGTTNEKLFF. In DNA, the CDR3 is TGTGCCAGCAGTTTCGCGCCCGGTACAACTAATGAAAAACTGTTTTTT.

This clonotype was detected only a few times. The chain recombines TRBV6-6 with TRBJ2-7, with TRBD2 identical over 10 bases. Germline V CDR1 and CDR2: MNHNY, SVGAGI (reference sequence). The J segment lost 2 bases and the V segment lost 0 bases, leaving 7 bases of the junction unmatched. The CDR3 contains 17 residues. The CDR3 nucleotides read TGTGCCAGCAGTTACTCGGCTAGCGGGGGCGGGACCTACGAGCAGTACTTC. This encodes CASSYSASGGGTYEQYF.

Only a few counts were recorded for this clonotype. This chain links TRBV20-1 with TRBJ2-3; D is uncertain. This CDR3 is built from 15 residues. Deletions cut 4 bases from V and 8 bases from J, with 22 bases between. Germline assignment: CDR1 DFQATT and CDR2 SNEGSKA (reference sequence). DNA of the CDR3: TGCAGTGCTATACACATACCTGGACCTACGGGTACGCAGTATTTT. It yields the protein CSAIHIPGPTGTQYF.